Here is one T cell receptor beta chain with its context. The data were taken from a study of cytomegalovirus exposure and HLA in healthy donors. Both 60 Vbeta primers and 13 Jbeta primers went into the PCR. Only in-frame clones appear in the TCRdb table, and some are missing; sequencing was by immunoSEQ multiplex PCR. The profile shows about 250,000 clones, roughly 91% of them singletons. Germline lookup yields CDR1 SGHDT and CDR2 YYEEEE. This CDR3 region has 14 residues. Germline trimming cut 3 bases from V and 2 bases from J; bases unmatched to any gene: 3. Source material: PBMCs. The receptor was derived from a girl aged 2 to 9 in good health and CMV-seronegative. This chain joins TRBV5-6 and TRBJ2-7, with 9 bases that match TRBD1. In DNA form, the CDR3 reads TGTGCCAGCAGCTCGGGACAGGGCCCCTACGAGCAGTACTTC. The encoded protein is CASSSGQGPYEQYF.